This TCR beta chain was recovered during a study of cytomegalovirus exposure and HLA in healthy donors. Study-level results: In a later analysis, productive TCRs from donors in an Asian-associated ancestry cluster reportedly carried fewer N-insertions than the cohort mean.

As regards this clone: Its antigen remains unidentified.

The PCR ran on 60 Vbeta and 13 Jbeta primers. Only in-frame clones appear in the TCRdb table, and some are missing; sequencing was by immunoSEQ multiplex PCR. The sample includes roughly 130,000 clones, 80% to 90% of them seen just once. The V end was cut by 2 bases, the J end by 5 bases, with 4 bases between. From germline, CDR1 is LGHNT and CDR2 FRNRAP. The CDR3 contains 12 residues. The V call is TRBV12-5, the J call TRBJ2-1; D uncertain. The specimen was PBMCs. The TCR originated in a woman aged 40 to 49 in good health and CMV-seropositive. The CDR3: CASGLPNNEQFF. CDR3 nucleotides: TGTGCTAGTGGTTTGCCCAACAATGAGCAGTTCTTC.